Listed here is a single TCR beta chain. The V gene's germline CDR1 is SGHVS and CDR2 FQNEAQ. Trimming shortened V by 5 bases and J by 2 bases, and 13 bases separated the two germline ends. This CDR3 has 14 residues. The data were produced by immunoSEQ multiplex PCR, yet TCRdb's version contains in-frame clones alone and is incomplete. This table holds roughly 190,000 clones, about 80% found once. These data are taken from a study of blood T cell repertoires in COVID-19. About the research overall: T cells, B-cell-depleted T cells, or PBMCs supplied cDNA or gDNA.

The sequenced sample consisted of peripheral blood. This chain joins TRBV7-8 and TRBJ2-7, with D perhaps TRBD1 (6 bases). The receptor was isolated from a man aged 55 to 70 with acute or convalescent COVID-19. The CDR3 protein is CASSMKTGAYEQYF. As DNA, the CDR3 is TGTGCCAGCAGCATGAAGACAGGAGCCTACGAGCAGTACTTC.